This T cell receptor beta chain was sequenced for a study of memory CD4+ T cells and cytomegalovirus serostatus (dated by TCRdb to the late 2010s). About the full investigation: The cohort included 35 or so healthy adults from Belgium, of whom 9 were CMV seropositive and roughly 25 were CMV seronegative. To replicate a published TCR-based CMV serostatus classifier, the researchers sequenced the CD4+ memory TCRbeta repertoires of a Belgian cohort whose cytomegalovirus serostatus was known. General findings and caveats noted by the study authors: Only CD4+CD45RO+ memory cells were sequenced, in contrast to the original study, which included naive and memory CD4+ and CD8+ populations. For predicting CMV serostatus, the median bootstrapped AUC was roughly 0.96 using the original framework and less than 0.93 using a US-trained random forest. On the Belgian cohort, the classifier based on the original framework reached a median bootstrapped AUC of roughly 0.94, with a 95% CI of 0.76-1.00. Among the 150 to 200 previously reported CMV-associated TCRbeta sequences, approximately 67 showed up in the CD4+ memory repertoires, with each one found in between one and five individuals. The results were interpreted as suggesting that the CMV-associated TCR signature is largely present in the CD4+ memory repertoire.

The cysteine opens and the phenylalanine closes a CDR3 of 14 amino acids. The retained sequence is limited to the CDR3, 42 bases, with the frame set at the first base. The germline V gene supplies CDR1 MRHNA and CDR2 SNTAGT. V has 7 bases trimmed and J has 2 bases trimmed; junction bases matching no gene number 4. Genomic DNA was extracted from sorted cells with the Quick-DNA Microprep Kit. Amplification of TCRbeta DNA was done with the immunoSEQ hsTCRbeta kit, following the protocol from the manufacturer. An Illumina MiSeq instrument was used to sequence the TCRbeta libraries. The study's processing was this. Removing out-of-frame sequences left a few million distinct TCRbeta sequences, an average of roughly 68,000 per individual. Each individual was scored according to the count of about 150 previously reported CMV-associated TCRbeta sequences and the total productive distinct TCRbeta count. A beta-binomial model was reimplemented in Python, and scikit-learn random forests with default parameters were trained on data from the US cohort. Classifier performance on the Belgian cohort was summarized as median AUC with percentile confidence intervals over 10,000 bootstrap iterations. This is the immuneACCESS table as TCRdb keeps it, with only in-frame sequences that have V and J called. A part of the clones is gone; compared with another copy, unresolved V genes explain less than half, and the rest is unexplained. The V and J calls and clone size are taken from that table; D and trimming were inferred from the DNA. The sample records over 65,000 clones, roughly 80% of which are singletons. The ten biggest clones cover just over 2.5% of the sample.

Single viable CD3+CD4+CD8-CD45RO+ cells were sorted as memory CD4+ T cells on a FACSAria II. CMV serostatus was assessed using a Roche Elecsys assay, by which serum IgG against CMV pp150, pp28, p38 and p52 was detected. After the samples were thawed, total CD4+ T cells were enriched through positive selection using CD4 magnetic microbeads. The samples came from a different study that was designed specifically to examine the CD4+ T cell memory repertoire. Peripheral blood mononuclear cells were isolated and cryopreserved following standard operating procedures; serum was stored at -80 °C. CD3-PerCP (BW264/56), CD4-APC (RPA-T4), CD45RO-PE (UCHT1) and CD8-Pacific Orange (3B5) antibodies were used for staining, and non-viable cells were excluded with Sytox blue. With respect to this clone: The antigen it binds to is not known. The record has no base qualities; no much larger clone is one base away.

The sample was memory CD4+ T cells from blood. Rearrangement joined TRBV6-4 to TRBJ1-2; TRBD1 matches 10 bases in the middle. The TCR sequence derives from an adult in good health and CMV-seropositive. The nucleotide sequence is TGTGCCAGCAAAAAGGACAGGGGGAACTATGGCTACACCTTC. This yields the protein CASKKDRGNYGYTF.